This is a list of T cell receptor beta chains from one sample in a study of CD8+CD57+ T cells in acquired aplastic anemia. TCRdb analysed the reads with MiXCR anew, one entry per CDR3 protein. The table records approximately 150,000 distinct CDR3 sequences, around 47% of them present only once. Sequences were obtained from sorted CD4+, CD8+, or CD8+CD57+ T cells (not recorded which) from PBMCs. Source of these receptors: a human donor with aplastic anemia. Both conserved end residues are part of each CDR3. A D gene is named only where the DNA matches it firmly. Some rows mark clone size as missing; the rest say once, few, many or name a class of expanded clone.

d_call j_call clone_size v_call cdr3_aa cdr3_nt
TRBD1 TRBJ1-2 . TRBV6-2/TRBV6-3 CASRSTDRGYTF TGTGCCAGCAGGTCTACGGACAGGGGCTACACCTTC
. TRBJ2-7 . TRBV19 CATSHTQVSEQYF TGTGCCACCAGCCACACTCAGGTTTCCGAGCAGTACTTC
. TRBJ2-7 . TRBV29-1 CSVEDITYEQYF TGCAGCGTTGAAGACATCACATACGAGCAGTACTTC
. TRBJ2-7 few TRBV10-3 CAISETLERAYEQYF TGTGCCATCAGTGAGACCCTCGAGAGGGCCTACGAGCAGTACTTC
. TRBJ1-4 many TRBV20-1 CSARLGREKLFF TGCAGTGCTAGATTGGGGAGGGAAAAACTGTTTTTT
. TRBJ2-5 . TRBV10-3 CASSFAGAPRETQYF TGTGCCAGCAGTTTCGCAGGGGCCCCTAGAGAGACCCAGTACTTC
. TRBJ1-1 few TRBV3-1 CASSRTGGITEAFF TGTGCCAGCAGCCGAACCGGGGGAATCACTGAAGCTTTCTTT
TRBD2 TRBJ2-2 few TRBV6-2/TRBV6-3 CASKLAGGVELFF TGTGCCAGCAAGCTAGCGGGAGGTGTGGAGCTGTTTTTT
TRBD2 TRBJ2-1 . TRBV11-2 CASSLTRSGNYNEQFF TGTGCCAGCAGCTTAACCCGTAGCGGGAACTACAATGAGCAGTTCTTC
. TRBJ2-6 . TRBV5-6 CASSFGGFSGANVLTF TGTGCCAGCAGCTTCGGGGGATTCTCTGGGGCCAACGTCCTGACTTTC
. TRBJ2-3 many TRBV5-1 CASSLELRADTQYF TGCGCCAGCAGCTTGGAACTGCGGGCCGATACGCAGTATTTT
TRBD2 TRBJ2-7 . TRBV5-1 CASSSTSGRSSYEQYF TGCGCCAGCAGCTCAACTAGCGGGAGGAGCTCCTACGAGCAGTACTTC
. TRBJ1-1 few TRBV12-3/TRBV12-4 CASRGGVPMNTEAFF TGTGCCAGCAGGGGGGGGGTACCTATGAACACTGAAGCTTTCTTT
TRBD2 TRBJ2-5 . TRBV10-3 CAISESLLAGGETQYF TGTGCCATCAGTGAGTCCCTACTAGCGGGGGGAGAGACCCAGTACTTC
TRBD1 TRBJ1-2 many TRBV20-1 CSAPTGGNSGYTF TGCAGTGCCCCGACAGGGGGCAACAGTGGCTACACCTTC
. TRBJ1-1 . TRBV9 CASSVSLDTEAFF TGTGCCAGCAGCGTGTCCCTGGACACTGAAGCTTTCTTT
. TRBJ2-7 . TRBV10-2 CASSASGTNYEQYF TGCGCCAGCAGTGCATCTGGGACAAACTACGAGCAGTACTTC
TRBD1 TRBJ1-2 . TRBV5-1 CASSDRDSFNYGYTF TGCGCCAGCAGCGACCGGGACAGCTTTAACTATGGCTACACCTTC
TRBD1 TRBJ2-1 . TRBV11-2 CASSRDRVTSYNEQFF TGTGCCAGCAGTCGGGACAGGGTTACGTCCTACAATGAGCAGTTCTTC
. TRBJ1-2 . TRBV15 CATSRPGTYNYGYTF TGTGCCACCAGCAGACCCGGGACATATAACTATGGCTACACCTTC
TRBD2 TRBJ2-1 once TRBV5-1 CASSSGWGGGYPADDEQFF TGCGCCAGCAGCAGCGGATGGGGCGGGGGGTACCCCGCCGACGATGAGCAGTTCTTC
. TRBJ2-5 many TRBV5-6 CASSVGEGETQYF TGTGCCAGCAGCGTGGGGGAAGGAGAGACCCAGTACTTC
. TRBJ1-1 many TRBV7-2 CASSGRTASEAFF TGTGCCAGCAGCGGCCGGACGGCCAGTGAAGCTTTCTTT
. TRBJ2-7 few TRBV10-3 CAISVGKGYEQYF TGTGCCATCAGTGTGGGGAAAGGCTACGAGCAGTACTTC
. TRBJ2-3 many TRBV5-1 CASSLVGTDTQYF TGCGCCAGCAGCTTGGTGGGCACAGATACGCAGTATTTT
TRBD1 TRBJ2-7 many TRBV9 CASSLLPGSGTDEQYF TGTGCCAGCAGCTTACTACCCGGCTCCGGGACAGACGAGCAGTACTTC
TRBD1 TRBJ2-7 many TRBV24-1 CATSRDRGAFRYF TGTGCCACCAGCCGGGACAGGGGCGCCTTTCGGTACTTC
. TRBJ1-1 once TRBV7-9 CASSLAKAEAFF TGTGCCAGCAGCTTAGCGAAAGCCGAAGCTTTCTTT
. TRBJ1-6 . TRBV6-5 CASSSQGGSPLHF TGTGCCAGCAGTTCGCAGGGAGGGTCACCCCTCCACTTT
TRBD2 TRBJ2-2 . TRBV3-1 CASSTRTSRFSGELFF TGTGCCAGCAGCACAAGGACTAGCCGATTCTCCGGGGAGCTGTTTTTT
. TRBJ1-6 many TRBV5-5 CASSLHGGSPLHF TGTGCCAGCAGCTTACATGGAGGGTCACCCCTCCACTTT
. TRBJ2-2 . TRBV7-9 CASSAGSGELFF TGTGCCAGCAGTGCAGGGTCCGGGGAGCTGTTTTTT
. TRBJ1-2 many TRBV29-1 CSVEDRARDLYGYTF TGCAGCGTTGAAGATAGGGCCAGAGACCTCTATGGCTACACCTTC
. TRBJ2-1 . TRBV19 CASKVGDGEYNEQFF TGTGCCAGTAAGGTTGGAGACGGGGAGTACAATGAGCAGTTTTTC
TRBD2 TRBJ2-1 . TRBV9 CASIEHGGAGRNEQFF TGTGCCAGCATCGAACACGGGGGGGCAGGGAGGAATGAGCAGTTCTTC
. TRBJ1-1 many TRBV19 CASMLANTEAFF TGTGCCAGTATGTTGGCGAACACTGAAGCTTTCTTT
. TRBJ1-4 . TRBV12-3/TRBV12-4 CASSFGGNEKLFF TGTGCCAGCAGTTTCGGGGGTAATGAAAAACTGTTTTTT
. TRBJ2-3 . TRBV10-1 CASSKRGQHTDTQYF TGCGCCAGCAGTAAAAGAGGGCAGCATACAGATACGCAGTATTTT
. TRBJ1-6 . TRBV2 CASRFRPADTLTSNSPLHF TGTGCCAGCAGATTCAGACCGGCCGATACTCTCACTTCTAATTCACCCCTCCACTTT
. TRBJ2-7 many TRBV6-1 CASSVGQGYAYEQYF TGTGCCAGCAGTGTCGGTCAGGGGTATGCCTACGAGCAGTACTTC
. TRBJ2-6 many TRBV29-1 CSVGLDSGANVLTF TGCAGCGTTGGTCTAGACTCTGGGGCCAACGTCCTGACTTTC
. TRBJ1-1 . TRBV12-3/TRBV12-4 CASSGLANTEAFF TGTGCCAGCAGCGGACTCGCAAACACTGAAGCTTTCTTT
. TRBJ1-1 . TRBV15 CATSRDVSDTEAFF TGTGCCACCAGCAGAGATGTTTCAGACACTGAAGCTTTCTTT
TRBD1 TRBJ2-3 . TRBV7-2 CASSTRQGANTQYF TGTGCCAGCAGCACACGACAGGGAGCGAATACGCAGTATTTT
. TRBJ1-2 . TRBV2 CASSVRGADGYTF TGTGCCAGCAGCGTTAGGGGGGCGGATGGCTACACCTTC
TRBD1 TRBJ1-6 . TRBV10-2 CATQGVLNSPLHF TGCGCCACCCAGGGGGTCCTTAATTCACCCCTCCACTTT
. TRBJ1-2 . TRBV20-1 CSAPPGTTNYGYTF TGCAGTGCCCCACCCGGGACAACGAACTATGGCTACACCTTC